The sequence of this T cell receptor beta chain was determined in a study of cytomegalovirus exposure and HLA in healthy donors. Findings and caveats of the study: According to an earlier analysis, most TCR beta V segments yielded productive rearrangements about 87% or about 30% of the time. Three of the chains that were CMV-associated were confirmed in vitro to be specific for CMV antigens. Later analysis placed DRB1 highest and HLA-C lowest in TCR association rates, which differed by HLA locus.

Turning to this clone: Antigen: not known.

The junction had 6 bases not matched to a gene; V was cut back by 3 bases and J by 1 base. The CDR3 runs to 16 residues. Germline values: CDR1 SGDLS, CDR2 YYNGEE. A multiplex PCR was run with 60 Vbeta primers and 13 Jbeta primers. Some clones are missing from TCRdb's copy, which holds only in-frame ones; the method was immunoSEQ multiplex PCR. The table lists 150,000 to 200,000 clones, about four fifths of them singletons. The sequence derives from a male donor in good health and CMV-seronegative. The sample consisted of PBMCs. The J gene is TRBJ2-3, the V gene TRBV9, with 9 bases matching TRBD2. CDR3 nucleotides: TGTGCCAGCAGCGCCTCTTTAGCGGGAGGCACAGATACGCAGTATTTT. The encoded protein is CASSASLAGGTDTQYF.